This passage covers 21 T cell receptor beta chains from one sample sequenced in a study of cytomegalovirus exposure and HLA in healthy donors. Both 60 Vbeta primers and 13 Jbeta primers went into the PCR. Profiled with immunoSEQ multiplex PCR; TCRdb holds only in-frame clones, not every one. Of 150,000 to 200,000 clones listed, around 81% are singletons. The sample was PBMCs. The origin of the receptors is a woman aged 25 to 39 in good health and CMV-seronegative.

With regard to this clone: The junction departs from germline at one end; a sequencing error may be responsible. This chain links TRBV18 with TRBJ1-3; 7 nucleotides line up with TRBD1. CDR1 and CDR2 (germline): KGHSH, LQKENI. CDR3 size: 17 residues. CDR3 sequence: CASSPLGADRAGNTIYF. For the CDR3, the DNA is TGTGCCAGCTCCCCACTTGGTGCCGACAGGGCTGGAAACACCATATATTTT. Supplemented by reference TRBV18 and TRBJ1-3, the full variable domain reads NAGVMQNPRHLVRRRGQEARLRCSPMKGHSHVYWYRQLPEEGLKFMVYLQKENIIDESGMPKERFSAEFPKEGPSILRIQQVVRGDSAAYFCASSPLGADRAGNTIYFGEGSWLTVV.

The chain uses TRBV30 and TRBJ2-5; 7 bases are shared with TRBD2. The CDR3 covers 12 residues. Germline trimming cut 5 bases from V and 3 bases from J; bases unmatched to any gene: 3. CDR1 is GTSNPN and CDR2 is SVGIG in the germline V gene (reference sequence). CDR3 in DNA: TGTGCCTGGGGGGGGACTAAAGAGACCCAGTACTTC. Amino acid sequence: CAWGGTKETQYF.

The rearrangement links TRBV9 to TRBJ2-1, with TRBD1 matching over 9 bases. This CDR3 region has 16 residues. With V trimmed by 2 bases and J by 9 bases, 12 bases remained unmatched. The germline V gene encodes CDR1 SGDLS and CDR2 YYNGEE. The CDR3 loop reads CASSVTGGANSGEQFF. The CDR3 DNA reads as TGTGCCAGCAGCGTCACAGGGGGCGCAAACAGCGGTGAGCAGTTCTTC.

CDR3 in DNA: TGTGCCAGTATACGGGGAGACACCGGGGAGCTGTTTTTT. It is translated as CASIRGDTGELFF. The rearrangement uses TRBV19 and TRBJ2-2; weak D call: TRBD2 (5 bases). CDR3 length equals 13 residues. Germline CDR1 and CDR2: LNHDA and SQIVND (reference sequence). Trimming took off 7 bases at V and 3 bases at J, with 9 bases between the two ends.

In its sample, this clone was seen once. The genes are TRBV19 and TRBJ2-5, with D possibly matching TRBD2 (6 bases). With 1 base removed from V and 11 bases from J, the gap between germline ends came to 14 bases. CDR3 length: 13 amino acids. Germline-derived CDR1 and CDR2 are LNHDA and SQIVND (reference sequence). The chain's CDR3 is CASSIGGAGTQYF. The DNA for the CDR3 is TGTGCCAGTAGTATAGGGGGCGCCGGGACTCAGTACTTC.

V gene TRBV7-2 combines with J gene TRBJ2-3; TRBD2 might be the D (6 bases). The CDR3 length is 16 residues. Germline V gene sequence: CDR1 SGHTA, CDR2 FQGNSA. Trimming shortened V by 4 bases and J by 0 bases, and 14 bases separated the two germline ends. The DNA for the CDR3 is TGTGCCAGCAGCTCAAGGGGCGGAGGGAGCACAGATACGCAGTATTTT. This encodes CASSSRGGGSTDTQYF.

This chain uses TRBV19 with TRBJ1-1, with D tentatively TRBD1 (5 bases). The CDR3 contains 13 residues. Germline V CDR1 and CDR2: LNHDA, SQIVND (reference sequence). The V end lost 4 bases, the J end lost 3 bases, and 9 bases lay between the germline ends. CDR3 nucleotides: TGTGCCAGTAGTAGGGACTCATACACTGAAGCTTTCTTT. This codes for CASSRDSYTEAFF.

A few counts support this clone. The CDR3 protein is CASDDLAGAGEQYF. CDR3 nucleotide sequence: TGTGCCAGCGACGACCTAGCGGGGGCGGGGGAGCAGTACTTC. The chain combines TRBV28 with TRBJ2-7, with TRBD2 matching over 10 bases. CDR1 MDHEN and CDR2 SYDVKM come from the germline V gene. The CDR3 is 14 residues long. The V and J ends lost 8 bases and 7 bases, in that order; junction bases with no gene match: 11. Supplemented by reference TRBV28 and TRBJ2-7, the full variable domain reads DVKVTQSSRYLVKRTGEKVFLECVQDMDHENMFWYRQDPGLGLRLIYFSYDVKMKEKGDIPEGYSVSREKKERFSLILESASTNQTSMYLCASDDLAGAGEQYFGPGTRLTVT.

This clone came up a few times. The rearrangement uses TRBV28 and TRBJ2-5; 12 bases are a match to TRBD2. The CDR3 consists of 17 residues. Trimming removed 1 base from V and 5 bases from J; junction bases left unmatched: 8. Germline V lookup: CDR1 MDHEN, CDR2 SYDVKM. The CDR3 loop reads CASSLSLAGGPMETQYF. Written as DNA, the CDR3 is TGTGCCAGCAGTTTATCGCTAGCGGGAGGGCCGATGGAGACCCAGTACTTC. Full variable domain (missing parts from reference TRBV28 and TRBJ2-5): DVKVTQSSRYLVKRTGEKVFLECVQDMDHENMFWYRQDPGLGLRLIYFSYDVKMKEKGDIPEGYSVSREKKERFSLILESASTNQTSMYLCASSLSLAGGPMETQYFGPGTRLLVL.

The J gene is TRBJ2-5, the V gene TRBV14; D remains ambiguous. Germline V gene sequence: CDR1 SGHDN, CDR2 FVKESK. The CDR3 extends over 13 amino acids. V lost 4 bases and J lost 5, with 11 bases in between. This chain's CDR3 is CASSRGRMETQYF. The CDR3 DNA reads TGTGCCAGCAGCCGAGGTCGGATGGAGACCCAGTACTTC.

This chain links TRBV4-3 with TRBJ2-1, with TRBD2 matching over 10 bases. This CDR3 is built from 16 residues. The germline V gene has CDR1 LGHNA and CDR2 YSLEER. Trimming cost V 6 bases and J 8 bases; bases outside gene matches: 13. CDR3: CASSPQPSGGMYEQFF. As DNA, the CDR3 is TGCGCCAGCAGTCCACAACCTAGCGGGGGTATGTATGAGCAGTTCTTC.

This sequence joins TRBV27 and TRBJ2-5; possibly TRBD2 for D (6 bases). V was shortened by 10 bases and J by 5 bases, with 17 bases between the two germline ends. Per germline, CDR1 MNHEY and CDR2 SMNVEV (reference sequence). The CDR3 runs to 13 residues. The CDR3 bases are TGTGCCACCATGGGGGGATTGTGGGAGACCCAGTACTTC. This encodes CATMGGLWETQYF.

This clone was detected a few times. The chain joins TRBV4-2 to TRBJ2-2; 8 bases match TRBD1. Per germline, CDR1 LGHNA and CDR2 YNFKEQ. J was trimmed by 5 bases and V by 1 base; bases with no gene match: 9. The CDR3 totals 17 residues. CDR3 residues: CASSQVSGGERTGELFF. In DNA, the CDR3 is TGTGCCAGCAGCCAAGTTTCAGGGGGCGAAAGGACCGGGGAGCTGTTTTTT.

The V and J genes are TRBV28 and TRBJ2-2; TRBD2 is a possible D gene (5 bases). V gave up 6 bases and J gave up 3 bases, with 5 bases separating them. Germline V lookup: CDR1 MDHEN, CDR2 SYDVKM. The CDR3 runs to 12 residues. This CDR3 reads CASRLDTGELFF. In DNA form, the CDR3 reads TGTGCCAGCAGACTAGACACCGGGGAGCTGTTTTTT.

This clone has more than one count but fewer than ten. The chain employs TRBV7-8 and TRBJ2-7; 10 bases are shared with TRBD1. Germline CDR1 is SGHVS and CDR2 is FQNEAQ. The CDR3 length is 16 residues. V lost 4 bases to trimming and J lost 2 bases; unmatched junction nucleotides: 8. For the CDR3, the DNA is TGTGCCAGCAGCTCCTACCGGGACAGGGGAGCCTACGAGCAGTACTTC. Protein sequence: CASSSYRDRGAYEQYF. The full variable domain, with the rest looked up from reference TRBV7-8 and TRBJ2-7, is GAGVSQSPRYKVAKRGQDVALRCDPISGHVSLFWYQQALGQGPEFLTYFQNEAQLDKSGLPSDRFFAERPEGSVSTLKIQRTQQEDSAVYLCASSSYRDRGAYEQYFGPGTRLTVT.

This clone was found a few times. The chain combines TRBV6-1 with TRBJ2-6; perhaps TRBD1 as D (5 bases). The germline V gene encodes CDR1 MNHNS and CDR2 SASEGT. The CDR3 runs 15 residues. V gave up 4 bases and J gave up 0 bases, with 7 bases separating them. The CDR3 region has the DNA TGTGCCAGCAGTGGAGACAGCTCTGGGGCCAACGTCCTGACTTTC. The encoded protein is CASSGDSSGANVLTF.

This clone was recorded only once. V usage is TRBV6-5 and J usage is TRBJ1-1, with a weak D call TRBD1 (6 bases). The CDR3 contains 15 residues. The V end was cut by 5 bases, the J end by 3 bases, with 16 bases between. Germline-derived CDR1 and CDR2 are MNHEY and SVGAGI. CDR3 sequence: CASSSPFRGDTEAFF. CDR3 sequence (DNA): TGTGCCAGCAGTAGCCCCTTCAGGGGAGACACTGAAGCTTTCTTT.

The chain uses TRBV5-1 and TRBJ1-1; a possible D gene is TRBD1 (5 bases). Germline CDR1 is SGHRS and CDR2 is YFSETQ. The CDR3 covers 14 residues. V was shortened by 7 bases and J by 3 bases, with 16 bases between the two germline ends. The CDR3 coding sequence is TGCGCCAGCGCCCTCGGGGGGGGATACACTGAAGCTTTCTTT. Amino acids: CASALGGGYTEAFF.

This rearrangement joins TRBV27 to TRBJ1-3, with D tentatively TRBD1 (5 bases). V was trimmed by 5 bases and J by 3 bases, leaving 14 bases between them. Germline V gives CDR1 MNHEY, CDR2 SMNVEV (reference sequence). This CDR3 comprises 15 residues. CDR3 nucleotide sequence: TGTGCCAGCAGTGAAACAGGATACCGTGGAAACACCATATATTTT. Translation gives CASSETGYRGNTIYF.

The chain recombines TRBV5-1 with TRBJ2-7; a weak D match, TRBD1 (5 bases). The CDR3 is 13 amino acids. Germline V lookup: CDR1 SGHRS, CDR2 YFSETQ. The V end was cut by 0 bases, the J end by 5 bases, with 9 bases between. The CDR3 coding sequence is TGCGCCAGCAGCTTGGAGGGGCTCCACGAGCAGTACTTC. This translates into CASSLEGLHEQYF.

This clone has a handful of counts. This sequence joins TRBV18 and TRBJ2-7; TRBD1 is a possible D gene (6 bases). Germline-derived CDR1 and CDR2 are KGHSH and LQKENI. This CDR3 has 17 amino acids. Trimming took 6 bases from V and 1 from J, leaving 22 bases between them. DNA for the CDR3: TGTGCCAGCTCCCGCGTCCCCGGGCAGGGGAGTTCCTACGAGCAGTACTTC. Protein product: CASSRVPGQGSSYEQYF. The variable domain in full, completed from reference TRBV18 and TRBJ2-7, reads NAGVMQNPRHLVRRRGQEARLRCSPMKGHSHVYWYRQLPEEGLKFMVYLQKENIIDESGMPKERFSAEFPKEGPSILRIQQVVRGDSAAYFCASSRVPGQGSSYEQYFGPGTRLTVT.